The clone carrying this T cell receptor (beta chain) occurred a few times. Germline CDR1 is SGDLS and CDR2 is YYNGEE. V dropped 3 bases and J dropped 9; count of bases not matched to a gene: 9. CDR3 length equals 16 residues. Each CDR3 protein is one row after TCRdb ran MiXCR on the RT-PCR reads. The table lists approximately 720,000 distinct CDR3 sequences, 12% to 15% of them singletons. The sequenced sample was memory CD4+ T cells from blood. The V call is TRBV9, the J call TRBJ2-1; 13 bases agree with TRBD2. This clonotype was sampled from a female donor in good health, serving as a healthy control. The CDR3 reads CASSATGTSGIGEQFF. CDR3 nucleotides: TGTGCCAGCAGCGCGACCGGGACTAGCGGGATTGGTGAGCAGTTCTTC.